This TCR beta chain stems from a study of T-cell reconstitution after alpha-beta-depleted transplantation in children. General study points: At around two months after transplant, the alpha-beta T cells were reportedly derived from several hundred expanded clones that came from non-depleted graft cells. Certain patients had high TCRbeta diversity at day 60, and it came from recipient T cells and thymic progenitors that survived. T-cell numbers and diversity, one year after transplant, stemmed largely from T cells that were newly produced.

The sample holds many counts of this clonotype. As yet, its antigen is unknown. Unique molecular identifiers featured in how the TCRbeta library was prepared. TCRdb processed the PCR reads anew with MiXCR; each CDR3 protein has one entry. Of tens of thousands of distinct CDR3 sequences in the sample, roughly half are singletons; the top ten hold roughly two fifths. With 6 bases removed from V and 3 bases from J, the gap between germline ends came to 15 bases. The CDR3 loop spans 14 amino acids. Germline values: CDR1 SGHVS, CDR2 FQNEAQ. The TCR comes from a boy less than two years old with SCID, due to receive a stem cell transplant. The sequenced sample was peripheral blood, obtained before TCRalphabeta/CD19-depleted stem cell transplant. The chain combines TRBV7-8 with TRBJ2-7, with D possibly matching TRBD2 (6 bases). The CDR3 is CASRSGGNSYEQYF. As DNA, the CDR3 is TGTGCCAGCAGATCTGGGGGGAATAGCTACGAGCAGTACTTC.